In its sample, the clone carrying this T cell receptor (beta chain) was seen once. The antigen remains undetermined. The record originates from a study of siplizumab effects on memory and regulatory T cells. Study-level results: There appeared to be greater diversity in naive T cells than in memory cells, and naive T cells seemed major contributors to the alloresponse.

Germline trimming cut 6 bases from V and 4 bases from J; bases unmatched to any gene: 7. The CDR3 is made up of 16 amino acids. The germline CDR1 and CDR2 sequences are MDHEN and SYDVKM. The table came from immunoSEQ multiplex PCR; TCRdb's copy has only in-frame clones and leaves some out. Seen here are under 100,000 clones, roughly 94% observed once, and the top ten hold 1% to 1.5%. The sample was non-Treg CD4+ T cells sorted from blood. The genes are TRBV28 and TRBJ2-2; 11 positions match TRBD2. This receptor was identified in a human donor in good health. CDR3 loop: CASRFLTSGGTGELFF. CDR3 bases: TGTGCCAGCAGATTCCTTACTAGCGGGGGCACCGGGGAGCTGTTTTTT.